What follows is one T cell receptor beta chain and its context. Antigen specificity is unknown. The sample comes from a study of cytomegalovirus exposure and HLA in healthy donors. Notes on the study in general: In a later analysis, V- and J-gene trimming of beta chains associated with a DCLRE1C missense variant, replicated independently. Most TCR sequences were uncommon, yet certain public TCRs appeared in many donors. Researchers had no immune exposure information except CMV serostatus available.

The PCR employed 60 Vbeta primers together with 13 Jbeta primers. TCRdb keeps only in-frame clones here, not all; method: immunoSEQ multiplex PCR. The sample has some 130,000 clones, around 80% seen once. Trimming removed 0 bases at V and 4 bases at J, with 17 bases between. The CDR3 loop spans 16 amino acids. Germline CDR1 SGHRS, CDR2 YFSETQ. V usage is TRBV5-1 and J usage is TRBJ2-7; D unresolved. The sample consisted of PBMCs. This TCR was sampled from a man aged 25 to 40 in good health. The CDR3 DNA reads TGCGCCAGCAGCTTGGCCCAGACGCAGGTCCCGTACGAGCAGTACTTC. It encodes CASSLAQTQVPYEQYF.